This TCR beta chain was identified during a study of blood T cell repertoires in COVID-19. About the study: Acute-phase and convalescent COVID-19 samples originated in the United States, Italy and Spain. From T cells, B-cell-depleted T cells, or PBMCs came the material, which was cDNA or gDNA.

With 5 bases clipped from V and 2 bases from J, the junction kept 7 bases outside the gene matches. Germline-derived CDR1 and CDR2 are SEHNR and FQNEAQ (reference sequence). This CDR3 has 17 amino acids. Source study methods: Amplified reference gene primers provided the basis for estimating nucleated cell counts. Sequencing used immunoSEQ multiplex PCR; TCRdb keeps in-frame clones, though not all of them. V and J calls and clone size are as listed in that table; D and trimming were resolved from the DNA. This repertoire shows around 100,000 clones, 84% found once; its top ten account for over 10%. Sequenced input: peripheral blood. This sequence originates from a human donor in a cohort sampled during active or convalescent COVID-19. This chain uses TRBV7-9 with TRBJ1-4; 11 bases align to TRBD1. CDR3 sequence (DNA): TGTGCCAGCAGCATCGGGACAGGGGGGCAGACTAATGAAAAACTGTTTTTT. This encodes CASSIGTGGQTNEKLFF.